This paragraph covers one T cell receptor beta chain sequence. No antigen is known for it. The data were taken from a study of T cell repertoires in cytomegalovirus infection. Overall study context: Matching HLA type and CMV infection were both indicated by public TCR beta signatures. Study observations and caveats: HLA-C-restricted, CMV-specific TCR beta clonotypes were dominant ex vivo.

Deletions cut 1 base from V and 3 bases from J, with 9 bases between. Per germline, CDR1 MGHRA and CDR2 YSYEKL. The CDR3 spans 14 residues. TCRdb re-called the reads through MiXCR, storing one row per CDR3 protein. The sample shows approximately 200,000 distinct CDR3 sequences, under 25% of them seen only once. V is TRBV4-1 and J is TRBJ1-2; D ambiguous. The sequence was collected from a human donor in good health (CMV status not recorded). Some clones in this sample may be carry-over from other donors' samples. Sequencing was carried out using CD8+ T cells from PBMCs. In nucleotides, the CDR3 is TGCGCCAGCAGCCAAGGGCCCCGGGACTATGGCTACACCTTC. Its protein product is CASSQGPRDYGYTF.